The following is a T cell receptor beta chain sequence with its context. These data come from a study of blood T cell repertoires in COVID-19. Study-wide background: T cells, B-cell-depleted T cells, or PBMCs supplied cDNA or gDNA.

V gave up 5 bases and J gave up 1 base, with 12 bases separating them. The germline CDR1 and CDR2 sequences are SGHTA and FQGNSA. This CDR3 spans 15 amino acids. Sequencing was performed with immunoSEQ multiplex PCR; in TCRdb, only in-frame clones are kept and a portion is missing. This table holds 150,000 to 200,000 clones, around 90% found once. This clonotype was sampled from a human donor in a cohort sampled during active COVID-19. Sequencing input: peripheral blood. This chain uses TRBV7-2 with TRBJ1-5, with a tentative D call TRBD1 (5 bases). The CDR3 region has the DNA TGTGCCAGCAGCCCCCAGGGAGGGAGCAATCAGCCCCAGCATTTT. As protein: CASSPQGGSNQPQHF.